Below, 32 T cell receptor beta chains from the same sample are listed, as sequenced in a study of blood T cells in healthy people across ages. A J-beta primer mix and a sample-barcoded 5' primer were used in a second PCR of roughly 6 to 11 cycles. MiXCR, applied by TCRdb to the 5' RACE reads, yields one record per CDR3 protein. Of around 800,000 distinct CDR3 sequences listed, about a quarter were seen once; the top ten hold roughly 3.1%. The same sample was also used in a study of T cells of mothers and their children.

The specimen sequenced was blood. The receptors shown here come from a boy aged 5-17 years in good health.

The CDR3 is CASSAPRRGGETQYF. Here the CDR3 DNA reads TGTGCCAGCAGTGCCCCCCGGCGGGGGGGAGAGACCCAGTACTTC. The chain couples TRBV13 to TRBJ2-7; 9 positions match TRBD2. The J call may be faulty, since TRBJ2-5 better matches the DNA end. This CDR3 comprises 15 residues. Germline CDR1 PRHDT, CDR2 FYEKMQ (reference sequence).

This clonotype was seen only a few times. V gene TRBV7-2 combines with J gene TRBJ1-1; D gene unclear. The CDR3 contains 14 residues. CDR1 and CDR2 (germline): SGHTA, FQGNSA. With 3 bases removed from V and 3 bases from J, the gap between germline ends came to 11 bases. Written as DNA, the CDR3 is TGTGCCAGCAGCTTTTTCAGGTGGGACACTGAAGCTTTCTTT. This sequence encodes CASSFFRWDTEAFF.

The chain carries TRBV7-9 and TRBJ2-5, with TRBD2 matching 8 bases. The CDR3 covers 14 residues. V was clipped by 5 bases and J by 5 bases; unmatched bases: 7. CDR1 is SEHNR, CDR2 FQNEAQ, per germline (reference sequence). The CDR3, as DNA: TGTGCCAGCAGCCCGGCCAGCGGGGGTGAGACCCAGTACTTC. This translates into CASSPASGGETQYF.

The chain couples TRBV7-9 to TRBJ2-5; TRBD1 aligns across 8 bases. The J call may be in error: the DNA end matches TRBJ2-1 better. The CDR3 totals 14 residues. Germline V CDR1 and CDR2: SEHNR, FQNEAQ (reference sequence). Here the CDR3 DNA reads TGTGCCAGCAGAGGACAGGGAGAATACGATGAGCAGTTCTTC. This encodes CASRGQGEYDEQFF.

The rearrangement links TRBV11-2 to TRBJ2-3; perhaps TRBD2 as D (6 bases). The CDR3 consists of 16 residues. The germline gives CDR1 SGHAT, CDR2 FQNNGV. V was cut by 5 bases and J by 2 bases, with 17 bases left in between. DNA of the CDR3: TGTGCCAGCAGCGCTGAGGGACTTTATAACACAGATACGCAGTATTTT. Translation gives CASSAEGLYNTDTQYF.

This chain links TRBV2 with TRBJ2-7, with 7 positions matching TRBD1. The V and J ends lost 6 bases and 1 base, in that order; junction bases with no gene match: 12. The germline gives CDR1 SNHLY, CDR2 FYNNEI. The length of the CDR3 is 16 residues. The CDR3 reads CASRTTRGGSSYEQYF. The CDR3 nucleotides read TGTGCCAGCAGAACAACTAGAGGGGGCTCTTCCTACGAGCAGTACTTC.

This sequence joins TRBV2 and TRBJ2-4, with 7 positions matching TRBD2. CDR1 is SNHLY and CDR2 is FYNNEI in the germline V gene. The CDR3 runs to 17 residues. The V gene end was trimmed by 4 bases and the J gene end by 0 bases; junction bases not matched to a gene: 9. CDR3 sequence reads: CASSAFILAEAKNIQYF. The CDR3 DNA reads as TGTGCCAGCAGTGCTTTTATCCTAGCGGAAGCCAAAAACATTCAGTACTTC.

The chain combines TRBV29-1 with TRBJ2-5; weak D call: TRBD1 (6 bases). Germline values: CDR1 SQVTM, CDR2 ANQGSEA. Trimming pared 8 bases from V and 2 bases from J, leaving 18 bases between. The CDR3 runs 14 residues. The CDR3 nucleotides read TGCAGCTCCGGGGTCCGGGGACAACAAGAGACCCAGTACTTC. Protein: CSSGVRGQQETQYF.

CDR3 residues: CASSQVAGSYEQYF. The CDR3 DNA reads as TGTGCCAGCAGCCAGGTGGCGGGCTCCTACGAGCAGTACTTC. This rearrangement joins TRBV3-1 to TRBJ2-7, with D possibly TRBD2 on 5 matching bases. Trimming took 3 bases from V and 0 from J, leaving 9 bases between them. CDR3 length equals 14 residues. Germline V gives CDR1 LGHDT, CDR2 YNNKEL (reference sequence).

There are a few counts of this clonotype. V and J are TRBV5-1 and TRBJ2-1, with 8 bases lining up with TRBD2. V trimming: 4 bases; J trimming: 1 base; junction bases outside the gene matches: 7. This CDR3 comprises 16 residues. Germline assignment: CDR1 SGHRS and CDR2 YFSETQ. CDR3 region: CASSPPAGGSYNEQFF. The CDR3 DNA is TGCGCCAGCAGCCCCCCCGCGGGGGGTTCCTACAATGAGCAGTTCTTC.

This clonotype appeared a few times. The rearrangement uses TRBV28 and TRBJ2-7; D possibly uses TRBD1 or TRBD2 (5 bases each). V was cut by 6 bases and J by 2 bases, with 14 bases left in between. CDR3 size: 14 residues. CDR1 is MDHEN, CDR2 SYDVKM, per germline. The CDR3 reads CASRSLPGPYEQYF. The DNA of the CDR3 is TGTGCCAGCAGGAGCCTTCCGGGGCCCTACGAGCAGTACTTC.

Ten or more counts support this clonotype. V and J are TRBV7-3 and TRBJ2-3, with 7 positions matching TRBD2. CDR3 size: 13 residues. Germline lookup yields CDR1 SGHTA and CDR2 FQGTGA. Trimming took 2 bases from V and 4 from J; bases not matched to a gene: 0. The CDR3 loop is CASSLRGADTQYF. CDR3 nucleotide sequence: TGTGCCAGCAGCTTACGGGGGGCAGATACGCAGTATTTT. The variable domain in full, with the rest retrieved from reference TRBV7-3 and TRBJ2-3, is GAGVSQTPSNKVTEKGKYVELRCDPISGHTALYWYRQSLGQGPEFLIYFQGTGAADDSGLPNDRFFAVRPEGSVSTLKIQRTERGDSAVYLCASSLRGADTQYFGPGTRLTVL.

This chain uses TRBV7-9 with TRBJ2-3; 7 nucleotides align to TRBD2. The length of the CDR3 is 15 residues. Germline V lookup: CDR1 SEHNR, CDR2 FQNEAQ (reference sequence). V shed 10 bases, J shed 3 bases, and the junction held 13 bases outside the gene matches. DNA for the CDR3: TGTGCCACTCTAAGCGCGGGGGTTTATACAGATACGCAGTATTTT. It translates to CATLSAGVYTDTQYF.

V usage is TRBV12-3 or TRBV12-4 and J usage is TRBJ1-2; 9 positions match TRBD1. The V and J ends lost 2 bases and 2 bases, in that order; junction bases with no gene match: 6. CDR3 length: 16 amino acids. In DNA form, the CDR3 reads TGTGCCAGCAGTTTAAACCCCGGACAGGGGAACTATGGCTACACCTTC. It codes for CASSLNPGQGNYGYTF.

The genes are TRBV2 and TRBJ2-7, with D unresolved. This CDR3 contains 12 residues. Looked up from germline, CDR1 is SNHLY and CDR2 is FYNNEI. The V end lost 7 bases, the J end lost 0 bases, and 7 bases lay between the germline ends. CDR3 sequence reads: CASKRSSYEQYF. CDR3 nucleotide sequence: TGTGCCAGCAAACGTAGCTCCTACGAGCAGTACTTC.

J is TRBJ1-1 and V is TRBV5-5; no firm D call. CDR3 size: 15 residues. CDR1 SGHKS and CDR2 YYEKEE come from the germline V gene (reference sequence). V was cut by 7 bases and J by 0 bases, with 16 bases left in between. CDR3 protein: CASGPTGPMNTEAFF. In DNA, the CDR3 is TGTGCCAGCGGTCCGACGGGTCCTATGAACACTGAAGCTTTCTTT.

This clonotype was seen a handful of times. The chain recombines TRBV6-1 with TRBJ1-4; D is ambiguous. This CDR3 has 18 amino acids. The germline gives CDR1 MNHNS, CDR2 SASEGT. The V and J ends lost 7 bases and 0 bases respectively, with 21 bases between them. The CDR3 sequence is CASTRIPRTVATNEKLFF. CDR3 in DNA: TGTGCCAGCACTCGGATTCCGAGGACGGTTGCAACTAATGAAAAACTGTTTTTT.

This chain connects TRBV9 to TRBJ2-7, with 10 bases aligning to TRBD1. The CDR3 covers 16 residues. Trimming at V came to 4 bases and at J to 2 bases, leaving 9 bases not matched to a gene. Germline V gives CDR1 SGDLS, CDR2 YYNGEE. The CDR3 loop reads CASSPTGTGAPYEQYF. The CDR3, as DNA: TGTGCCAGCAGCCCTACCGGGACAGGGGCCCCCTACGAGCAGTACTTC.

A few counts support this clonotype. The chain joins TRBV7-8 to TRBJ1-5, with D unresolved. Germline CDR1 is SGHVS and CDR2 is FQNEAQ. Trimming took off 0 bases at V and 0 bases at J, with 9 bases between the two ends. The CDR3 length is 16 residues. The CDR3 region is CASSLAQTLSNQPQHF. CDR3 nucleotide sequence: TGTGCCAGCAGCTTAGCCCAGACCCTTAGCAATCAGCCCCAGCATTTT. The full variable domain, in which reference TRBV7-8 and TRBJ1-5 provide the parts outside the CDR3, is GAGVSQSPRYKVAKRGQDVALRCDPISGHVSLFWYQQALGQGPEFLTYFQNEAQLDKSGLPSDRFFAERPEGSVSTLKIQRTQQEDSAVYLCASSLAQTLSNQPQHFGDGTRLSIL.

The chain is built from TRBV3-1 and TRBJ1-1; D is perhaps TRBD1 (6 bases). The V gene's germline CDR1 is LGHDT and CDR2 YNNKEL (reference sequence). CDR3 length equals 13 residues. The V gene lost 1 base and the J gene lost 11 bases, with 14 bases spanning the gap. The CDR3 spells CASSQGDKTRAFF. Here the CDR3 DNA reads TGTGCCAGCAGCCAAGGGGACAAGACAAGGGCTTTCTTT.

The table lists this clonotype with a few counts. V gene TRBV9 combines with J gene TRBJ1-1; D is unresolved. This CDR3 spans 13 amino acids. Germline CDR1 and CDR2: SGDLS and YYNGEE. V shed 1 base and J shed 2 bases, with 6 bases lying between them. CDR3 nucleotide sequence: TGTGCCAGCAGCGTACAATCCAACACTGAAGCTTTCTTT. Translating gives CASSVQSNTEAFF. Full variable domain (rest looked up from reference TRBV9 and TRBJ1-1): DSGVTQTPKHLITATGQRVTLRCSPRSGDLSVYWYQQSLDQGLQFLIQYYNGEERAKGNILERFSAQQFPDLHSELNLSSLELGDSALYFCASSVQSNTEAFFGQGTRLTVV.

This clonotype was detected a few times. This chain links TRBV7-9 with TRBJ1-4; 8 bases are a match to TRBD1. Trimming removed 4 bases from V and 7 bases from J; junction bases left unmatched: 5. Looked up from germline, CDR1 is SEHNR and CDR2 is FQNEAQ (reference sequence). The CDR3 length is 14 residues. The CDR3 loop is CASSSPTGVEKLFF. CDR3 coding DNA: TGTGCCAGCAGCTCTCCGACAGGGGTTGAAAAACTGTTTTTT.

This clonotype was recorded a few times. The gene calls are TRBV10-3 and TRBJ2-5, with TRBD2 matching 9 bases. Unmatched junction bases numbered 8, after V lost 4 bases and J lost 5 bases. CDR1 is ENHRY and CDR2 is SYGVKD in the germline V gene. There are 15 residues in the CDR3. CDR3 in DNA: TGTGCCATCAGTGGGGGCGGGGGGGCCATGGAGACCCAGTACTTC. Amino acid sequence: CAISGGGGAMETQYF.

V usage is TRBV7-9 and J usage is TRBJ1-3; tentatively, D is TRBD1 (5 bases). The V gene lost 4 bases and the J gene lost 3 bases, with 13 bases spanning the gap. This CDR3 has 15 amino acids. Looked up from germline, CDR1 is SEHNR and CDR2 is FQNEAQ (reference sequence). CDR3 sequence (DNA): TGTGCCAGCAGCTCAGACCCGGGGGTTGGAAACACCATATATTTT. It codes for CASSSDPGVGNTIYF.

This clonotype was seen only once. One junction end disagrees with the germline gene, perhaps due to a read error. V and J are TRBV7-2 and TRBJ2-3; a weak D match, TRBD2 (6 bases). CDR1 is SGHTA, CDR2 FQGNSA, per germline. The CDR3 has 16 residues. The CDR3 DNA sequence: TGTGGCAGCAGCCTCCCGGGGGTGTTGCGTACAGATACGCAGTATTTT. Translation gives CGSSLPGVLRTDTQYF.

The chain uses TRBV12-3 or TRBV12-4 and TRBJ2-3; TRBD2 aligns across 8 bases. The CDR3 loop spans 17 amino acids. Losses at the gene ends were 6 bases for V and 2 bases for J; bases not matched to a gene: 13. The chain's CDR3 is CASSPRGGPPFTDTQYF. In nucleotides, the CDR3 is TGTGCCAGCAGCCCCCGGGGGGGGCCGCCCTTCACAGATACGCAGTATTTT.

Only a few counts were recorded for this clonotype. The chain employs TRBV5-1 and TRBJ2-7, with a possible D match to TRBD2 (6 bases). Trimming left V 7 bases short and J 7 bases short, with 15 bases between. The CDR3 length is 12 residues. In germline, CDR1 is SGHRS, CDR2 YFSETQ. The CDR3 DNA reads TGCGCCAGCGCTTCTGGCGGGGAGGAGCAGTACTTC. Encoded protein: CASASGGEEQYF.

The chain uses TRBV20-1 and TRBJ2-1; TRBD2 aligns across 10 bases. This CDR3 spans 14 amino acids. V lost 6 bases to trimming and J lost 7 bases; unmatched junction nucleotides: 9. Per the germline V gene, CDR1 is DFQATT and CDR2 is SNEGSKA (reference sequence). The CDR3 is CSAGLAGVRNEQFF. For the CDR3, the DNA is TGCAGTGCGGGTCTAGCGGGAGTACGGAATGAGCAGTTCTTC.

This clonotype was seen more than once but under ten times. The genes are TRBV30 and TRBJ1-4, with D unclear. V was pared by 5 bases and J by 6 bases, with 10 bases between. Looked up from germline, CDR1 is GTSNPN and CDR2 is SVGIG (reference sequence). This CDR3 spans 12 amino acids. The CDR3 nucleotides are TGTGCCTGGCAACAGAGTTATGAAAAACTGTTTTTT. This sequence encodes CAWQQSYEKLFF.

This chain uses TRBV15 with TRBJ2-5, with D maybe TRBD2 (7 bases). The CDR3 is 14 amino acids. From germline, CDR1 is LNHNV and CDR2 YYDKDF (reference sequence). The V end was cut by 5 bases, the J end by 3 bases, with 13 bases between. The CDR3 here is CATSLGGGEETQYF. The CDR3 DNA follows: TGTGCCACCAGCCTAGGGGGGGGAGAAGAGACCCAGTACTTC.

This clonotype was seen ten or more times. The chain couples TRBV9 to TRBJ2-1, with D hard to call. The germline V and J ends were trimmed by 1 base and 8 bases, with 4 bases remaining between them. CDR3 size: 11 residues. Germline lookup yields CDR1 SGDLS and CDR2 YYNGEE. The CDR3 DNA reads TGTGCCAGCAGCGTACAACATGAGCAGTTCTTC. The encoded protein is CASSVQHEQFF.

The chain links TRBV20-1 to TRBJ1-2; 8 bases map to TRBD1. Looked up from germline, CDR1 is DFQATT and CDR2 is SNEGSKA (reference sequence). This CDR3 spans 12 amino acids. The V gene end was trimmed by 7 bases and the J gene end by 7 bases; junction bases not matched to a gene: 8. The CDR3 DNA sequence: TGCAGTGTTGTACAGGGGGTTGGTGGCTACACCTTC. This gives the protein CSVVQGVGGYTF.